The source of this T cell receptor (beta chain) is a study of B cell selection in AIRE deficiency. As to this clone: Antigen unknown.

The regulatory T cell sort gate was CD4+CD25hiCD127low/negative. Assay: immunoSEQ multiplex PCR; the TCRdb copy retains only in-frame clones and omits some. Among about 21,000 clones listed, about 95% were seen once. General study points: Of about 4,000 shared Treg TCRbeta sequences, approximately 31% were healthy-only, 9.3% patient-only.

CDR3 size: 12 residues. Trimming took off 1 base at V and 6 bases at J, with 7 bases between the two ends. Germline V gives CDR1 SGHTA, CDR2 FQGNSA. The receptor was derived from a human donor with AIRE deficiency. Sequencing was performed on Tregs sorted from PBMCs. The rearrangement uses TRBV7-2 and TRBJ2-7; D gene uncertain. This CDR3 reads CASSLGVFEQYF. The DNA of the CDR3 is TGTGCCAGCAGCTTAGGGGTGTTCGAGCAGTACTTC.